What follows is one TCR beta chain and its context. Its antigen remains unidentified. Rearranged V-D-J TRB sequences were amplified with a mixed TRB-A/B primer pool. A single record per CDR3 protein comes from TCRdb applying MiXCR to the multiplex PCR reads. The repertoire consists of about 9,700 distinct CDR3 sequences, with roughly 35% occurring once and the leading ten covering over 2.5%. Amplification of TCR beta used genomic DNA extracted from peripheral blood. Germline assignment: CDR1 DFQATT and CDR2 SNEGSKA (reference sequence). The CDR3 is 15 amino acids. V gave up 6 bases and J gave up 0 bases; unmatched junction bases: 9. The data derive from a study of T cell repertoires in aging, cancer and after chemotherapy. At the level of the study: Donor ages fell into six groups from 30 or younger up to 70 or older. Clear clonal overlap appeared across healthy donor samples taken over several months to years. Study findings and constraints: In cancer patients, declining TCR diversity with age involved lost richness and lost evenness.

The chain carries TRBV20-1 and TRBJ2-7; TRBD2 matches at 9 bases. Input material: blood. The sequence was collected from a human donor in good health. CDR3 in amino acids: CSATRGGRVSYEQYF. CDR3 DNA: TGCAGTGCCACCCGCGGCGGGAGGGTCTCCTACGAGCAGTACTTC.